A selection of T cell receptor beta chains follows, all from one sample in a study of blood T cell repertoires in COVID-19. Sequenced by immunoSEQ multiplex PCR; TCRdb stores in-frame clones only, minus some. The table includes under 300,000 clones, 82% detected once. The sequencing input was peripheral blood. The receptors here all came from a woman aged 80 or older with active or convalescent COVID-19. Both conserved end residues are part of each CDR3. The D gene is left open where the match is weak. Not every row has a clone size; where given, it reads once, few, many or a size class.

clone_size	d_call	j_call	v_call	cdr3_aa	cdr3_nt
NA	NA	TRBJ1-2	TRBV25-1	CASSDAQVPVPYGYTF	TGTGCCAGCAGTGATGCACAGGTCCCGGTCCCCTATGGCTACACCTTC
NA	TRBD1	TRBJ1-3	TRBV4-1	CASSQVLVGQGTSGNTIYF	TGCGCCAGCAGCCAAGTTTTGGTGGGACAGGGAACATCCGGAAACACCATATATTTT
NA	TRBD1	TRBJ2-6	TRBV5-5	CASSLVGTGSSGANVLTF	TGTGCCAGCAGCTTGGTAGGGACAGGGAGCTCTGGGGCCAACGTCCTGACTTTC
NA	TRBD2	TRBJ2-2	TRBV19	CASRKTNPGTSSFRNTGELFF	TGTGCCAGTAGGAAAACAAATCCCGGGACTAGCAGTTTTAGGAACACCGGGGAGCTGTTTTTT
NA	NA	TRBJ2-1	TRBV5-1	CASSLVGIAHYNEQFF	TGCGCCAGCAGCTTGGTGGGTATAGCGCACTACAATGAGCAGTTCTTC
NA	TRBD1	TRBJ2-2	TRBV7-9	CASSFLDRKAGELFF	TGTGCCAGCAGCTTCTTGGACAGGAAGGCCGGGGAGCTGTTTTTT
NA	TRBD1	TRBJ1-2	TRBV28	CASGPPLTGSGYTF	TGTGCCAGCGGACCACCACTGACAGGGTCCGGCTACACCTTC
few	NA	TRBJ2-7	TRBV6-5	CASSTDLYEQYF	TGTGCCAGCAGTACCGACTTGTACGAGCAGTACTTC
NA	TRBD2	TRBJ2-3	TRBV24-1	CATSDVAGVLTDTQYF	TGTGCCACCAGTGATGTAGCGGGGGTCCTCACAGATACGCAGTATTTT
NA	NA	TRBJ1-5	TRBV15	CATSRDSRQPQHF	TGTGCCACCAGCAGAGATTCGAGGCAGCCCCAGCATTTT
NA	NA	TRBJ1-5	TRBV7-2	CASSLFVGNQPQHF	TGTGCCAGCAGCTTATTCGTTGGCAATCAGCCCCAGCATTTT
NA	NA	TRBJ2-3	TRBV10-3	CAISESAGSTDTQYF	TGTGCCATCAGTGAGTCTGCAGGCAGCACAGATACGCAGTATTTT
NA	TRBD2	TRBJ2-2	TRBV10-2	CASSVSGGHTGELFF	TGCGCCAGCAGTGTGAGCGGGGGGCACACCGGGGAGCTGTTTTTT
NA	TRBD1	TRBJ1-1	TRBV6-5	CATHESGGLFTEAFF	TGTGCCACTCACGAGTCAGGGGGACTCTTCACTGAAGCTTTCTTT
NA	NA	TRBJ1-3	TRBV19	CASSSSGIRSGNTIYF	TGTGCCAGTAGTTCATCAGGAATTCGCTCTGGAAACACCATATATTTT
NA	NA	TRBJ1-2	TRBV19	CASSTFASGNYGYTF	TGTGCCAGTAGTACTTTTGCCAGCGGGAACTATGGCTACACCTTC
NA	TRBD2	TRBJ2-2	TRBV5-1	CASSPLSGRGAGELFF	TGCGCCAGCAGCCCTCTTAGCGGGAGAGGGGCCGGGGAGCTGTTTTTT
NA	NA	TRBJ1-6	TRBV3-1/TRBV3-2	CASSQGSQGFNSPLHF	TGTGCCAGCAGCCAAGGGTCCCAGGGGTTTAATTCACCCCTCCACTTT
NA	NA	TRBJ1-2	TRBV24-1	CATSDAGRPYTF	TGTGCCACCAGTGATGCAGGGCGTCCCTACACCTTC
NA	NA	TRBJ1-2	TRBV6-6	CASSYDSLYGGYTF	TGTGCCAGCAGTTATGACAGTTTATATGGAGGCTACACCTTC
NA	TRBD1	TRBJ1-2	TRBV7-9	CASSPSRDRSQASWGYTF	TGTGCCAGCAGCCCGTCCCGGGACAGGTCGCAAGCGTCATGGGGCTACACCTTC
few	TRBD1	TRBJ1-1	TRBV11-3	CASSQDRDTEAFF	TGTGCCAGCAGTCAAGACAGGGACACTGAAGCTTTCTTT
NA	TRBD2	TRBJ2-3	TRBV5-6	CASSYGTSRVTDTQYF	TGTGCCAGCAGCTATGGGACTAGTCGGGTCACAGATACGCAGTATTTT
NA	NA	TRBJ2-1	TRBV20-1	CSASSGNEQFF	TGCAGTGCTAGTTCGGGGAATGAGCAGTTCTTC
NA	TRBD1	TRBJ1-1	TRBV29-1	CSGGQGGTEAFF	TGCAGCGGGGGACAGGGCGGAACTGAAGCTTTCTTT
NA	TRBD2	TRBJ2-3	TRBV5-4	CASSRTSGGTDTQYF	TGTGCCAGCAGCCGGACTAGCGGGGGCACAGATACGCAGTATTTT
NA	NA	TRBJ1-2	TRBV18	CASSRGAQRAGYTF	TGTGCCAGCTCTCGCGGGGCCCAGAGGGCCGGCTACACCTTC
NA	NA	TRBJ1-1	TRBV7-9	CASSVQGNGNTEAFF	TGTGCCAGCAGCGTACAGGGTAATGGGAACACTGAAGCTTTCTTT
NA	NA	TRBJ1-4	TRBV6-5	CASSYSKEVLFF	TGTGCCAGCAGTTACTCGAAGGAGGTACTGTTTTTT
NA	TRBD1	TRBJ2-7	TRBV2	CASAGQGGEQYF	TGTGCCAGCGCGGGACAGGGAGGCGAGCAGTACTTC
NA	TRBD1	TRBJ1-5	TRBV19	CASSIARDRWNQPQHF	TGTGCCAGTAGTATTGCACGGGACAGATGGAATCAGCCCCAGCATTTT
NA	NA	TRBJ1-1	TRBV5-1	CASSLEQATTNTEAFF	TGCGCCAGCAGCTTGGAACAGGCTACAACGAACACTGAAGCTTTCTTT
NA	TRBD1	TRBJ2-3	TRBV5-1	CASSQMDRGTDTQYF	TGCGCCAGCAGCCAGATGGACAGGGGCACAGATACGCAGTATTTT